This T cell receptor beta chain was recovered during a study of T cell responses to AZD1222 COVID-19 vaccine. Study in general: Pooled samples include second doses given at about 4 or 12 weeks.

Points on this clone: The antigen remains undetermined.

The V gene lost 3 bases and the J gene lost 3 bases, with 11 bases spanning the gap. Germline assignment: CDR1 MDHEN and CDR2 SYDVKM. This CDR3 has 14 residues. General study results and limits: Spike-specific TCR breadth and depth rose after two AZD1222 doses. White British ancestry dominated among donors, who included more females, and clonal diversity was possibly underestimated.

Method: immunoSEQ multiplex PCR; TCRdb's copy keeps in-frame clones and lacks some. The repertoire holds 150,000 to 200,000 clones, around 93% seen once, with roughly 1.3% in the top ten. The source material was peripheral blood, sampled on day 0 of AZD1222 vaccination. The clonotype was recovered from an adult in good health. V gene TRBV28 combines with J gene TRBJ1-2; D is possibly TRBD1 (6 bases). CDR3 bases: TGTGCCAGCAGTTTTCAGGGGCCGTACTATGGCTACACCTTC. It encodes CASSFQGPYYGYTF.